This T cell receptor beta chain derives from a study of T cell repertoires in cytomegalovirus infection. TCRdb called the reads again in MiXCR, with one record for every CDR3 protein. The sample has about 490,000 distinct CDR3 sequences, 26% seen once; the top ten hold around 13%. The V end was cut by 1 base, the J end by 4 bases, with 8 bases between. From germline, CDR1 is SGHNT and CDR2 YENEEA. CDR3 length: 13 amino acids. Study results and limitations: CMV-specific TCR beta clonotypes restricted by HLA-C dominated the ex vivo response.

Concerning this clonotype itself: The antigen is not known.

Sequenced input: PBMCs. The J gene is TRBJ2-7, the V gene TRBV11-3, with D uncertain. The clonotype was recovered from a human donor in good health (CMV status not recorded). Some clones in this sample may be carry-over from other donors' samples. Here the CDR3 DNA reads TGTGCCAGCAGCTTAGCGAGTCCGTACGAGCAGTACGTC. It yields the protein CASSLASPYEQYV.